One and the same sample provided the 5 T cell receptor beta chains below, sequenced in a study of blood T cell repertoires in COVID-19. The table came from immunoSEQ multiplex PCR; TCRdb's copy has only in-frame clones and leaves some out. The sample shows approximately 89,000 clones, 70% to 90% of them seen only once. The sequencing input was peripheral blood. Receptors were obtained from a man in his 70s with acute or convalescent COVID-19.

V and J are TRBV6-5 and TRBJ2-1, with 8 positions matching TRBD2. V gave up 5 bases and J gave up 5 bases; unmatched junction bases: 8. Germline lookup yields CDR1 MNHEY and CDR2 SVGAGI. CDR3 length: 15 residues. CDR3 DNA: TGTGCCAGCAGTATTTCCGGGACTAGAGACAATGAGCAGTTCTTC. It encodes CASSISGTRDNEQFF.

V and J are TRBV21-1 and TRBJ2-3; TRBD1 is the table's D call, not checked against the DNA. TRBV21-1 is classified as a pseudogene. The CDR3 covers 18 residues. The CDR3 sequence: CASSLPFRDRGYTDTQYF. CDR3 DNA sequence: TGTGCCAGCAGCTTGCCCTTCCGGGACAGGGGATACACAGATACGCAGTATTTT.

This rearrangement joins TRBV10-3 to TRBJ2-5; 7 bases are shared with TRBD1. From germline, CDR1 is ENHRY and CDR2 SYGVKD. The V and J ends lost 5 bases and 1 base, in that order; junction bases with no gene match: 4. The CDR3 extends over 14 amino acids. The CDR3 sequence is CAISPRDSQETQYF. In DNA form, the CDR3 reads TGTGCCATCAGTCCCAGGGACAGCCAAGAGACCCAGTACTTC.

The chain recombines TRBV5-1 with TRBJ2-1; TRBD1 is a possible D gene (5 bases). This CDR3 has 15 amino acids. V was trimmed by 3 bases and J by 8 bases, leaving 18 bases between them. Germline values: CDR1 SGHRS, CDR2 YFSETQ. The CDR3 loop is CASSSGSEVPHEQFF. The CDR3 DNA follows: TGCGCCAGCAGCTCAGGGTCCGAAGTCCCCCATGAGCAGTTCTTC. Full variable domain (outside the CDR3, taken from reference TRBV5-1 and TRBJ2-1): KAGVTQTPRYLIKTRGQQVTLSCSPISGHRSVSWYQQTPGQGLQFLFEYFSETQRNKGNFPGRFSGRQFSNSRSEMNVSTLELGDSALYLCASSSGSEVPHEQFFGPGTRLTVL.

The CDR3 reads CASSLQGTAANEKLFF. The DNA of the CDR3 is TGCGCCAGCAGCTTGCAGGGGACAGCAGCTAATGAAAAACTGTTTTTT. The V and J genes are TRBV5-1 and TRBJ1-4, with 7 bases matching TRBD1. CDR1 and CDR2 from the germline V gene are SGHRS and YFSETQ. The CDR3 contains 16 residues. V lost 1 base and J lost 3; bases outside the gene matches: 6.